Sequencing of this T cell receptor beta chain was carried out in a study of blood T cell repertoires in COVID-19. Study summary: COVID-19 samples from acute and convalescent phases originated in the United States, Italy and Spain. T cells, B-cell-depleted T cells, or PBMCs supplied cDNA or gDNA.

Original handling: Quantification of nucleated cells was approximated via reference gene primer amplification. Assay used: immunoSEQ multiplex PCR; TCRdb lists only in-frame clones, some missing. D and trimming were read from the DNA, whereas the V and J calls and clone size are those reported in that table. Here the sample spans roughly 120,000 clones, 80% to 90% being singletons. This clone was recorded only once. J gave up 8 bases and V 4 bases, and 8 bases lay outside the gene matches. Germline V gene sequence: CDR1 SGHRS, CDR2 YFSETQ. This CDR3 is 14 amino acids long. Input material: peripheral blood. The rearrangement uses TRBV5-1 and TRBJ1-1; TRBD1 matches at 10 bases. The TCR originated in a woman between 45 and 65 years old with active or convalescent COVID-19. The CDR3 bases are TGCGCCAGCAGCCTACAGGACAGGGGGACCGAAGCTTTCTTT. Its translation: CASSLQDRGTEAFF.